This T cell receptor beta chain was found in a study of cytomegalovirus exposure and HLA in healthy donors. It was with 60 Vbeta and 13 Jbeta primers that the PCR ran. Repertoires were generated with immunoSEQ multiplex PCR, while TCRdb's copy carries only in-frame clones and drops some. The sample contains 200,000 or so clones, 84% of which appear only once. Trimming pared 6 bases from V and 1 base from J, leaving 3 bases between. Germline CDR1 is MGHRA and CDR2 is YSYEKL. The CDR3 length is 11 residues. As for this clone: Antigen unknown.

Study-level points and caveats: Both high specificity and high sensitivity reportedly marked the classifier's diagnosis of cytomegalovirus status.

Material: PBMCs. The rearrangement joins TRBV4-1 to TRBJ1-1; D unclear. This TCR derives from a boy younger than 18 in good health and CMV-seronegative. CDR3 in amino acids: CASRANTEAFF. CDR3 in DNA: TGCGCCAGCAGGGCGAACACTGAAGCTTTCTTT.